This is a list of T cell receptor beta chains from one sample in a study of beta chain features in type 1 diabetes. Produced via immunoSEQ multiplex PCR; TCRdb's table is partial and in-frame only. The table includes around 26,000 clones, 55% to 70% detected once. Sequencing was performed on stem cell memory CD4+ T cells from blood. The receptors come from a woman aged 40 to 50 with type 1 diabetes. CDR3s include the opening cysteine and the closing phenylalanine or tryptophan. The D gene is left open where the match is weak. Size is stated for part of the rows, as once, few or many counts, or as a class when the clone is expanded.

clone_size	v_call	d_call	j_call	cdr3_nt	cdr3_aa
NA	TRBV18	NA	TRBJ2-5	TGTGCCAGCTCTCGAGCTTCTGGCCAAGAGACCCAGTACTTC	CASSRASGQETQYF
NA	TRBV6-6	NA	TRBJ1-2	TGTGCCAGCAGAACCGCAAGGGGCTATGGCTACACCTTC	CASRTARGYGYTF
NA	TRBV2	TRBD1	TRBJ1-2	TGTGCCAGCAGTGAAGCGCTTCTGGGACAGGCGGGTGGCTACACCTTC	CASSEALLGQAGGYTF
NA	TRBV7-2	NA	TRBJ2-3	TGTGCCAGCAGCTTACTCAGGGCTGTCACAGATACGCAGTATTTT	CASSLLRAVTDTQYF
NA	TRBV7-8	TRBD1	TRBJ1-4	TGTGCCAGCAGCTTAATAGGGACAGGGAATAATGAAAAACTGTTTTTT	CASSLIGTGNNEKLFF
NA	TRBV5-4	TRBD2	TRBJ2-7	TGTGCCAGCAGCTTAGGACTAGCGGCTTCCTACGAGCAGTACTTC	CASSLGLAASYEQYF
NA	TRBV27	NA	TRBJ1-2	TGTGCCAGCAGTTTCACGGGGATCAGGAACTATGGCTACACCTTC	CASSFTGIRNYGYTF
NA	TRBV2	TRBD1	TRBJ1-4	TGTGCCACCTCCAGGGGGTTAAATGAAAAACTGTTTTTT	CATSRGLNEKLFF
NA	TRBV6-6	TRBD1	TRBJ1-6	TGTGCCAGCAGTGGACGACAGGGTCCGAATTCACCCCTCCACTTT	CASSGRQGPNSPLHF
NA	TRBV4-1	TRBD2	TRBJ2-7	TGCGCCAGCAGCCCAATACCCGGGACTAGCGGGAGGAACGAGCAGTACTTC	CASSPIPGTSGRNEQYF
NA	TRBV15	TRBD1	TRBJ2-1	TGTGCCACCAGCAGATTCGGACAGGGGGACAATGAGCAGTTCTTC	CATSRFGQGDNEQFF
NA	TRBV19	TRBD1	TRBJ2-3	TGTGCCAGTAGTATGGGACAGGGGAGCATAGATACGCAGTATTTT	CASSMGQGSIDTQYF
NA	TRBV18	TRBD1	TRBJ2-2	TGTGCCAGCTCACGGGACACAGGGGGCACCGGGGAGCTGTTTTTT	CASSRDTGGTGELFF
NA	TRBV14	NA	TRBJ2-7	TGTGCCAGCAGCCAAGATAGGTGGGGGGGCCCCTACGAGCAGTACTTC	CASSQDRWGGPYEQYF
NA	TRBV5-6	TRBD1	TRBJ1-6	TGTGCCAGCAGCTTTGACAGGGATTCACCCCTCCACTTT	CASSFDRDSPLHF
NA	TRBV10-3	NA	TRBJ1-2	TGTGCCATCACGGGCGGGGGAGGCTATGGCTACACCTTC	CAITGGGGYGYTF
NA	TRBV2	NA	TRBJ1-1	TGTGCCAGCAGGAACCCCGACGGCGGCACTGAAGCTTTCTTT	CASRNPDGGTEAFF
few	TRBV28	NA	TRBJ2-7	TGTGCCAGCAGTTCAGGTGGACCGGGAGTAGGGCAGTACTTC	CASSSGGPGVGQYF
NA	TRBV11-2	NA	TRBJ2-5	TGTGCCAGCAGTCAAGAGGTTTGGGAGACCCAGTACTTC	CASSQEVWETQYF
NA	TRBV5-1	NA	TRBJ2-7	TGCGCCAGCAGCTTCGACTACTACGAGCAGTACTTC	CASSFDYYEQYF
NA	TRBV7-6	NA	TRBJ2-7	TGTGCCAGCAGCTTAAAATCTGGTGGCGGGATGGAGGGCGAGCAGTACTTC	CASSLKSGGGMEGEQYF
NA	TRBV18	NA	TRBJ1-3	TGTGCCAGCTCACCCTGGAGGAGGGACTCTGGAAACACCATATATTTT	CASSPWRRDSGNTIYF
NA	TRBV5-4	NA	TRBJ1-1	TGTGCCAGCAGCTCCAGAAGGACAGACACTGAAGCTTTCTTT	CASSSRRTDTEAFF
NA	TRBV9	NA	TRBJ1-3	TGTGCCAGCAGCGTAGCTGGAGGGACCTCTGGAAACACCATATATTTT	CASSVAGGTSGNTIYF
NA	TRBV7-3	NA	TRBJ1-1	TGTGCCAGCAGCCCCGGACGCCTCGGAGGATCTTTCTTT	CASSPGRLGGSFF
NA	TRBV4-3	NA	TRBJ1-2	TGCGCCAGCAGCCAAGATAGGCGCACCAGGGACAAGGATGGCTACACCTTC	CASSQDRRTRDKDGYTF
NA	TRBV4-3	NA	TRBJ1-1	TGCGCCAGCAGCCCTAGGACAGCGGGGACTGAAGCTTTCTTT	CASSPRTAGTEAFF